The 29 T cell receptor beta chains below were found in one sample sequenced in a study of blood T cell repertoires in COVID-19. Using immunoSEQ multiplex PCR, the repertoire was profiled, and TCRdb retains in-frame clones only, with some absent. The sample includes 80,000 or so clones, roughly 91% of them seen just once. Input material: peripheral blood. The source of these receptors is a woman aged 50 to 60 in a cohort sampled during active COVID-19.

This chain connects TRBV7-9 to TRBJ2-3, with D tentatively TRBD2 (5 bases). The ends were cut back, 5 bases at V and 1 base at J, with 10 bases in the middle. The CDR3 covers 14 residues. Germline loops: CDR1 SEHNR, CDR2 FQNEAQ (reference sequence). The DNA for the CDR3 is TGTGCCAGCAGCCCTCGGACTCGCACAGATACGCAGTATTTT. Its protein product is CASSPRTRTDTQYF.

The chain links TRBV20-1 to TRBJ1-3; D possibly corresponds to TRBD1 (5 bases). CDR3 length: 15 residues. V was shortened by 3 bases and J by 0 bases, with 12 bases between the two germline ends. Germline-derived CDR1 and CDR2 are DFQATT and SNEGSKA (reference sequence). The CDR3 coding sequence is TGCAGTGCTAGTTCATCGGGGGTCTCTGGAAACACCATATATTTT. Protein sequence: CSASSSGVSGNTIYF.

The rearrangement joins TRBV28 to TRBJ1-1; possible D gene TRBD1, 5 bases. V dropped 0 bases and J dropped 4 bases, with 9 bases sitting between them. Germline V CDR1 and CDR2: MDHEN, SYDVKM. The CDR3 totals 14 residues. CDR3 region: CASSLWGGITEAFF. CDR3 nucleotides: TGTGCCAGCAGTTTATGGGGGGGAATCACTGAAGCTTTCTTT. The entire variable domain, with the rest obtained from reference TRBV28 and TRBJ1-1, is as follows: DVKVTQSSRYLVKRTGEKVFLECVQDMDHENMFWYRQDPGLGLRLIYFSYDVKMKEKGDIPEGYSVSREKKERFSLILESASTNQTSMYLCASSLWGGITEAFFGQGTRLTVV.

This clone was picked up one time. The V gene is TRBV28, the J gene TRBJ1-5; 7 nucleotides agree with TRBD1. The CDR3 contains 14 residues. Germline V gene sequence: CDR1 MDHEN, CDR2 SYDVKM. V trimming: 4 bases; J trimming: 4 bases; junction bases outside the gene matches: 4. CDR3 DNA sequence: TGTGCCAGCAGTTCCTGGACAGGAAATCAGCCCCAGCATTTT. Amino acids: CASSSWTGNQPQHF.

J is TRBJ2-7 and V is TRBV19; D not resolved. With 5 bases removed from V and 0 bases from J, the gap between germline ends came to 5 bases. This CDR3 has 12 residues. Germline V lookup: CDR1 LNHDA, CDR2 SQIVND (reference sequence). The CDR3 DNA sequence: TGTGCCAGTAGTTCCAGCTCCTACGAGCAGTACTTC. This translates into CASSSSSYEQYF.

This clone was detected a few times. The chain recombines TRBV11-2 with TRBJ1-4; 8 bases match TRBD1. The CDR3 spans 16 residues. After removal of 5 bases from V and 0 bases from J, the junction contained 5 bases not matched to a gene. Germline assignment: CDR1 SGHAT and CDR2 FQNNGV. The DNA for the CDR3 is TGTGCCAGCAGCGTTGGACAGGGCGCAACTAATGAAAAACTGTTTTTT. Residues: CASSVGQGATNEKLFF.

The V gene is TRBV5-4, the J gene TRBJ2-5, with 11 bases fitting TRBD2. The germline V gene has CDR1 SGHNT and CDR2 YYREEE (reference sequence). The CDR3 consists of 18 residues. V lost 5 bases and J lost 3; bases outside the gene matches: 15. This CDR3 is CASRSPLAGGVGKETQYF. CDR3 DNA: TGTGCCAGCAGATCTCCGCTAGCGGGAGGTGTGGGCAAAGAGACCCAGTACTTC.

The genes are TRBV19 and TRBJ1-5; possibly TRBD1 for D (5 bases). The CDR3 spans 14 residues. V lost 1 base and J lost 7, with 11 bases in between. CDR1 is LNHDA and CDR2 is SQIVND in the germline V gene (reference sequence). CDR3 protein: CASSIGTTLQPQHF. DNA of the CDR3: TGTGCCAGTAGTATAGGGACAACTTTACAGCCCCAGCATTTT.

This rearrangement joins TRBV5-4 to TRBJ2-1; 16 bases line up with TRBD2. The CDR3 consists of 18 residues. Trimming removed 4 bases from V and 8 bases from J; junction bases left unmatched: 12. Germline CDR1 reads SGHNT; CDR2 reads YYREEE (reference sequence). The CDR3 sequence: CASSRGLAGGPRGHEQFF. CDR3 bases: TGTGCCAGCAGCCGGGGACTAGCGGGAGGGCCGAGGGGGCATGAGCAGTTCTTC.

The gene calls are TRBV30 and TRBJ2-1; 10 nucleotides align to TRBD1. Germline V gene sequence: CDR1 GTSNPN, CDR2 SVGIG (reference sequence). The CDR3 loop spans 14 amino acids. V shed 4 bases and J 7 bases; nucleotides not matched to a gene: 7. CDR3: CAWTKWTGGNEQFF. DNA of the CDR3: TGTGCCTGGACCAAATGGACAGGGGGAAATGAGCAGTTCTTC.

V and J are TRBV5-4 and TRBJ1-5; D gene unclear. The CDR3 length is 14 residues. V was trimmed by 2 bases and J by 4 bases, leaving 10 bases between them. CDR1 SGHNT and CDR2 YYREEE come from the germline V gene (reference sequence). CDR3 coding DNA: TGTGCCAGCAGCTTCGGCGGGCTTAATCAGCCCCAGCATTTT. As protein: CASSFGGLNQPQHF.

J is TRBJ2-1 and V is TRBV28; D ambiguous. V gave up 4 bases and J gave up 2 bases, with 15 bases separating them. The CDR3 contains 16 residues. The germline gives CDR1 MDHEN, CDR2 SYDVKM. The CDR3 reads CASSSPGSLPYNEQFF. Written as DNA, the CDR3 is TGTGCCAGCAGTTCCCCGGGTAGCCTCCCCTACAATGAGCAGTTCTTC.

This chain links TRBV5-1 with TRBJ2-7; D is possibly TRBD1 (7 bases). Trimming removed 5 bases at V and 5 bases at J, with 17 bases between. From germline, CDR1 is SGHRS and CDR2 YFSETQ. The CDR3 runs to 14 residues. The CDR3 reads CASRSQGGKNEQYF. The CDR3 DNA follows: TGCGCCAGCAGGTCCCAGGGGGGAAAAAACGAGCAGTACTTC.

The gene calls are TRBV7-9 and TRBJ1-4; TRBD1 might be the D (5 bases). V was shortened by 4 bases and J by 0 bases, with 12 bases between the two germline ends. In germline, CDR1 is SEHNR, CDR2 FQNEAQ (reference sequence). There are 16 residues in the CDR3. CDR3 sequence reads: CASSSWTPTTNEKLFF. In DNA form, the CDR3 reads TGTGCCAGCAGCTCCTGGACACCTACAACTAATGAAAAACTGTTTTTT.

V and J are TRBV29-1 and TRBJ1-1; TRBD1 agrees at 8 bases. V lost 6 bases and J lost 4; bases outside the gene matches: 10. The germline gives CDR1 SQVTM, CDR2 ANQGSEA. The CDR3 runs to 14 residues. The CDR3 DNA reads TGCAGCGTCCTCCGACAGGGGCTGGGCACTGAAGCTTTCTTT. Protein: CSVLRQGLGTEAFF.

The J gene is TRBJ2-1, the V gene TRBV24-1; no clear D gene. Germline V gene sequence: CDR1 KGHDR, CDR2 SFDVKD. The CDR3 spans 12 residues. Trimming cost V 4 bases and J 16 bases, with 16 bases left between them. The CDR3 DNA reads TGTGCCACCAGTGACCCAGACTCAAATGAATTCTTC. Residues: CATSDPDSNEFF.

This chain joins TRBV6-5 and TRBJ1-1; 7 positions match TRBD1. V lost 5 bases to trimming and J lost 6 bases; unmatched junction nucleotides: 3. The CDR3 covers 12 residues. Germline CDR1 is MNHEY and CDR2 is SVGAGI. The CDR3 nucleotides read TGTGCCAGCAGTACAGGGGTCGCTGAAGCTTTCTTT. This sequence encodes CASSTGVAEAFF.

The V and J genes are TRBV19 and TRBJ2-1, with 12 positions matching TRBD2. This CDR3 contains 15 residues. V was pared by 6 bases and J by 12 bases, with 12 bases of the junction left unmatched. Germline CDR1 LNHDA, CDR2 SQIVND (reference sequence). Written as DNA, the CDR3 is TGTGCCAGTAGCCAATTTCTAGCGGGAGGGCCTAGGCAGTTCTTC. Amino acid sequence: CASSQFLAGGPRQFF.

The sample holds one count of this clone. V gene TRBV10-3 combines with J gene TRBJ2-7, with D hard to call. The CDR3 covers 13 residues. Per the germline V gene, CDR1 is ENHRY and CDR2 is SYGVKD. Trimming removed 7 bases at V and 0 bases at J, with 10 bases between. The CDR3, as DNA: TGTGCCATCAAAAAAGCTAGCTCCTACGAGCAGTACTTC. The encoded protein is CAIKKASSYEQYF.

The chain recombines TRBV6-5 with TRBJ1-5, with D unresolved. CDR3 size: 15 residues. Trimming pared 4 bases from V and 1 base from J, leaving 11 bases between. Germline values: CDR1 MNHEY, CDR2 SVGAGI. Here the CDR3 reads CASSLQALSNQPQHF. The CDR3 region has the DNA TGTGCCAGCAGTTTGCAGGCGTTAAGCAATCAGCCCCAGCATTTT.

The CDR3 reads CASSPGHGYTF. The CDR3 region has the DNA TGTGCCAGCAGCCCCGGTCATGGCTACACCTTC. The chain joins TRBV27 to TRBJ1-2; no firm D call. The germline V and J ends were trimmed by 6 bases and 6 bases, with 8 bases remaining between them. The CDR3 has 11 amino acids. Looked up from germline, CDR1 is MNHEY and CDR2 is SMNVEV (reference sequence).

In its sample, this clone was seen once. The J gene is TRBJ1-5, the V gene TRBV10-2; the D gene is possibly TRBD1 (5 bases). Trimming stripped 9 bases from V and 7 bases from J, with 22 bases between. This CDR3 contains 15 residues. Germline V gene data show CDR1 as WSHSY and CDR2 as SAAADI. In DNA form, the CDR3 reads TGCGCCAGTAAAGGGAGAGGGGAGGGGACGCAGCCCCAGCATTTT. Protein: CASKGRGEGTQPQHF.

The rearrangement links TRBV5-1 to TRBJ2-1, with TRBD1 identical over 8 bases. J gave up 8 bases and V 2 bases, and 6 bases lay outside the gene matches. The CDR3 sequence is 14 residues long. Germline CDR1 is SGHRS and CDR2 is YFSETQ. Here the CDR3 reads CASSLGTGGDEQFF. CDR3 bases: TGCGCCAGCAGCTTAGGGACAGGTGGCGATGAGCAGTTCTTC.

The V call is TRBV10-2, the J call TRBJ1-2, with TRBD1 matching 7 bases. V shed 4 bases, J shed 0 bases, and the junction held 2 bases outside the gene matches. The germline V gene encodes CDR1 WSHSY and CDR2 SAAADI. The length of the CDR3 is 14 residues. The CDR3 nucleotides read TGCGCCAGCAGTGGGGGGACAGCTAACTATGGCTACACCTTC. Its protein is CASSGGTANYGYTF.

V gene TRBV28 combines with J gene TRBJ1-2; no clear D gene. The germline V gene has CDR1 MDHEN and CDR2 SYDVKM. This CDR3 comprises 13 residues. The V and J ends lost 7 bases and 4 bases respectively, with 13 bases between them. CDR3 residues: CASTEGVAYGYTF. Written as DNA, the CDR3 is TGTGCCAGCACGGAGGGCGTCGCCTATGGCTACACCTTC.

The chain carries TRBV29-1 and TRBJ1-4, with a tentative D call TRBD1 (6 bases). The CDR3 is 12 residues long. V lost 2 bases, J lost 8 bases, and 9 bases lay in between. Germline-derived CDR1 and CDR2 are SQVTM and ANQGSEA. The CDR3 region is CSVERGGEKLFF. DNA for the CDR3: TGCAGCGTTGAAAGGGGGGGGGAAAAACTGTTTTTT.

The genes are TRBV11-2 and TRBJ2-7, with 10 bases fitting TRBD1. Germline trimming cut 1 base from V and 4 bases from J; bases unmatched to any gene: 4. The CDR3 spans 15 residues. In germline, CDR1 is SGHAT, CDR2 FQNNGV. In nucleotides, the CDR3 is TGTGCCAGCAGCTTAGGAGGACAGGGGGAGTACGAGCAGTACTTC. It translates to CASSLGGQGEYEQYF.

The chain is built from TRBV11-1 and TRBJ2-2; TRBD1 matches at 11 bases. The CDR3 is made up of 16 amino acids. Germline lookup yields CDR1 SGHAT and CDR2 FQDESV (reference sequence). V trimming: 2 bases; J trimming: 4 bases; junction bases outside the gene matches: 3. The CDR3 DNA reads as TGTGCCAGCAGCTTAACGGGACAGGGGGGCACCGGGGAGCTGTTTTTT. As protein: CASSLTGQGGTGELFF.

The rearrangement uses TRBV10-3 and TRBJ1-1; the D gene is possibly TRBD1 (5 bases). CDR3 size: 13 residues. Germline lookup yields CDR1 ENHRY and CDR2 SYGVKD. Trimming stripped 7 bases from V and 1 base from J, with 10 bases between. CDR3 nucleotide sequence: TGTGCCATCAATTGGGGCCAGAACACTGAAGCTTTCTTT. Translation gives CAINWGQNTEAFF.